The sequence of this T cell receptor beta chain was determined in a study of blood T cell repertoires in COVID-19. Study in general: COVID-19 samples, acute and convalescent, were from the United States, Italy and Spain. In each case, the material was cDNA or gDNA derived from T cells, B-cell-depleted T cells, or PBMCs.

Authors' methods: Reference gene primer amplification in the assay estimated nucleated cell counts. Sequenced by immunoSEQ multiplex PCR; TCRdb stores in-frame clones only, minus some. From that table come the V and J calls and clone size; the DNA was used to work out D and trimming. The table lists about 440,000 clones, 85% to 90% of them singletons. The junction had 7 bases not matched to a gene; V was cut back by 8 bases and J by 9 bases. This CDR3 is built from 13 residues. Germline V CDR1 and CDR2: MDHEN, SYDVKM. The sample taken for sequencing was peripheral blood. The chain combines TRBV28 with TRBJ1-6; 7 bases line up with TRBD1. The TCR comes from a woman younger than 45 with acute or convalescent COVID-19. The CDR3 here is CASRGQIGSPLHF. The DNA of the CDR3 is TGTGCCAGCCGGGGACAGATCGGTTCACCCCTCCACTTT.